This TCR beta chain was profiled in a study of T cell changes during pregnancy in multiple sclerosis. Clones were read by immunoSEQ multiplex PCR, and TCRdb kept only the in-frame ones, dropping some. Of roughly 61,000 clones listed, 90% were seen once; the top ten hold approximately 3%. The CDR3 has 14 residues. Trimming shortened V by 0 bases and J by 1 base, and 7 bases separated the two germline ends. CDR1 and CDR2 from the germline V gene are SGHRS and YFSETQ. The chain employs TRBV5-1 and TRBJ1-1; no reliable D call. The source is a female donor in good health, enrolled as a control in a pregnancy study. The material was peripheral blood, obtained in the first trimester of pregnancy. CDR3 nucleotide sequence: TGCGCCAGCAGCTTGGAGGCAGGGAACACTGAAGCTTTCTTT. It codes for CASSLEAGNTEAFF. The full variable domain, completed using reference TRBV5-1 and TRBJ1-1, is KAGVTQTPRYLIKTRGQQVTLSCSPISGHRSVSWYQQTPGQGLQFLFEYFSETQRNKGNFPGRFSGRQFSNSRSEMNVSTLELGDSALYLCASSLEAGNTEAFFGQGTRLTVV.